This entry lists 8 T cell receptor beta chains sequenced from one sample in a study of blood T cell repertoires in COVID-19. The repertoire was sequenced with immunoSEQ multiplex PCR; TCRdb's copy has only in-frame clones and lacks some. The data hold some 14,000 clones, with roughly nine tenths observed a single time. The sample consisted of peripheral blood. These receptors all stem from a human donor in a cohort sampled during active COVID-19.

This clone was detected a few times. Here the CDR3 DNA reads TGTGCCAGCAGCTCGGGACAGGGGACAGATACGCAGTATTTT. This encodes CASSSGQGTDTQYF. V gene TRBV7-2 combines with J gene TRBJ2-3; 10 bases are shared with TRBD1. The CDR3 is 14 residues long. Germline CDR1 and CDR2: SGHTA and FQGNSA. V was clipped by 4 bases and J by 3 bases; unmatched bases: 1.

The count of this clone is one. The rearrangement joins TRBV28 to TRBJ1-1; TRBD1 agrees at 7 bases. CDR1 and CDR2 from the germline V gene are MDHEN and SYDVKM. This CDR3 has 15 residues. J lost 1 base, V lost 5 bases, and 7 bases had no gene match. CDR3 coding DNA: TGTGCCAGCAGTACACCGGGACAGCCGAACACTGAAGCTTTCTTT. This sequence encodes CASSTPGQPNTEAFF.

The chain links TRBV19 to TRBJ2-1; 13 bases are shared with TRBD2. The CDR3 has 17 amino acids. The V gene's germline CDR1 is LNHDA and CDR2 SQIVND (reference sequence). With V trimmed by 5 bases and J by 0 bases, 4 bases remained unmatched. The CDR3 DNA reads as TGTGCCAGTAGTGGCCGGACTAGCGGGAGCTCCTACAATGAGCAGTTCTTC. Translating gives CASSGRTSGSSYNEQFF.

This clone appeared once. The V call is TRBV30, the J call TRBJ1-5; 7 bases are shared with TRBD1. Germline V gene sequence: CDR1 GTSNPN, CDR2 SVGIG (reference sequence). The CDR3 covers 13 residues. V shed 3 bases, J shed 2 bases, and the junction held 1 base outside the gene matches. CDR3 in amino acids: CAWSGQGNQPQHF. The CDR3 DNA follows: TGTGCCTGGAGCGGACAGGGCAATCAGCCCCAGCATTTT.

The chain has TRBV18 and TRBJ2-4, with TRBD1 matching over 7 bases. Germline-derived CDR1 and CDR2 are KGHSH and LQKENI. Trimming took 5 bases from V and 1 from J; bases not matched to a gene: 2. This CDR3 has 14 amino acids. CDR3 in amino acids: CASSKTGAKNIQYF. The CDR3 region has the DNA TGTGCCAGCTCAAAGACAGGGGCCAAAAACATTCAGTACTTC.

Only one count was recorded for this clone. The J gene is TRBJ1-6, the V gene TRBV6-6; the D gene is possibly TRBD1 (6 bases). The germline V gene encodes CDR1 MNHNY and CDR2 SVGAGI (reference sequence). The ends were cut back, 5 bases at V and 7 bases at J, with 9 bases in the middle. The CDR3 has 13 residues. CDR3 loop: CASSQGGNSPLHF. The DNA of the CDR3 is TGTGCCAGCAGTCAAGGGGGAAATTCACCCCTCCACTTT.

The chain is built from TRBV19 and TRBJ1-2, with TRBD1 matching 10 bases. The germline CDR1 and CDR2 sequences are LNHDA and SQIVND (reference sequence). The CDR3 runs to 15 residues. V lost 3 bases and J lost 4; bases outside the gene matches: 5. Here the CDR3 reads CASSMSDRGSYGYTF. As DNA, the CDR3 is TGTGCCAGTAGTATGTCGGACAGGGGGTCCTATGGCTACACCTTC.

The V gene is TRBV6-5, the J gene TRBJ2-5; 8 nucleotides align to TRBD2. The V and J ends lost 2 bases and 4 bases, in that order; junction bases with no gene match: 6. Germline V CDR1 and CDR2: MNHEY, SVGAGI. CDR3 length: 15 residues. The CDR3 nucleotides read TGTGCCAGCAGTTACCCGGCGGGAGGAGGAGAGACCCAGTACTTC. Residues: CASSYPAGGGETQYF.